This T cell receptor beta chain was identified during a study of shared clonotypes between healthy human individuals. Whole-study context: Each donor's CD4 naive and CD4 memory cells filled three plates apiece, CD8 naive two, and CD8 memory one. General study findings and limits: The researchers took only blood, and tissue repertoires probably look different. A handful of donors shared approximately 5% of their naive CD4 clonotypes.

CD45RO-negative, CCR7-positively selected cells formed the naive CD8 fraction, excluding terminally differentiated effector memory CD45RA+ cells. All participating donors were Caucasian adults from Nashville, Tennessee. The method was immunoSEQ multiplex PCR; TCRdb's version includes in-frame clones alone and lacks a portion of them. Here the sample spans some 740,000 clones, around 93% being singletons. Concerning this clone: Its antigen is not identified. Other DNA sequences in the same sample also yield this CDR3.

The CDR3 has 13 residues. With 5 bases removed from V and 3 bases from J, the gap between germline ends came to 11 bases. CDR1 and CDR2 (germline): MNHEY, SMNVEV (reference sequence). Sequencing was done on a sample of naive CD8+ T cells sorted from blood. The clonotype comes from a man between 25 and 39 years old in good health. V is TRBV27 and J is TRBJ2-7; D might be TRBD1 (6 bases). The CDR3 DNA reads TGTGCCAGCAGTCTCGGGACATTCTACGAGCAGTACTTC. Translating gives CASSLGTFYEQYF.